This T cell receptor (beta chain) came from a study of blood T cell repertoires in COVID-19. Study as a whole: The United States, Italy and Spain were the sources of the acute and convalescent COVID-19 samples.

Sequencing used immunoSEQ multiplex PCR; TCRdb keeps in-frame clones, though not all of them. The profile shows some 70,000 clones, about nine tenths of them singletons. V gave up 6 bases and J gave up 2 bases, with 16 bases separating them. CDR1 and CDR2 from the germline V gene are SGHRS and YFSETQ. The CDR3 runs 15 residues. V usage is TRBV5-1 and J usage is TRBJ2-3, with D possibly being TRBD1 (6 bases). The sequencing sample was made of peripheral blood. This receptor was taken from a middle-aged man with active COVID-19. CDR3 amino acids: CASKLSGTFTDTQYF. CDR3 bases: TGCGCCAGCAAGCTTTCCGGGACATTCACAGATACGCAGTATTTT.